A single sample is the source of the 30 T cell receptor beta chains below, sequenced in a study of shared clonotypes between healthy human individuals. Sequencing used immunoSEQ multiplex PCR; TCRdb keeps in-frame clones, though not all of them. The data contain 2 million to 2.5 million clones, 85% to 95% of them seen just once; the ten biggest clones take up about 0.36%. Sequencing was carried out using naive CD4+ T cells from PBMCs. Subset: CD45RA+ positively selected. These receptors were collected from a man in his late teens or twenties in good health. Some clones in this sample may be carry-over from other donors' samples.

This sequence joins TRBV19 and TRBJ1-3, with 7 bases matching TRBD1. CDR1 LNHDA and CDR2 SQIVND come from the germline V gene (reference sequence). J lost 0 bases, V lost 5 bases, and 7 bases had no gene match. The CDR3 has 16 residues. The CDR3 reads CASSGHRGRSGNTIYF. The CDR3 DNA reads TGTGCCAGTAGTGGACACAGGGGCCGCTCTGGAAACACCATATATTTT.

A single count supports this clone. This chain joins TRBV19 and TRBJ2-5, with D possibly being TRBD2 (5 bases). The germline V gene has CDR1 LNHDA and CDR2 SQIVND (reference sequence). Trimming pared 5 bases from V and 4 bases from J, leaving 17 bases between. The CDR3 extends over 15 amino acids. CDR3 nucleotide sequence: TGTGCCAGTAGTCTCCTGCCAGCAGGAGGAGAGACCCAGTACTTC. This encodes CASSLLPAGGETQYF.

A single count supports this clone. V and J are TRBV28 and TRBJ2-7; 7 positions match TRBD2. V lost 11 bases to trimming and J lost 2 bases; unmatched junction nucleotides: 9. This CDR3 has 13 amino acids. Germline V lookup: CDR1 MDHEN, CDR2 SYDVKM. CDR3 loop: CAAGGIQTYEQYF. The CDR3 bases are TGTGCCGCCGGGGGGATTCAGACCTACGAGCAGTACTTC. Together with reference TRBV28 and TRBJ2-7, the CDR3 gives the full variable domain: DVKVTQSSRYLVKRTGEKVFLECVQDMDHENMFWYRQDPGLGLRLIYFSYDVKMKEKGDIPEGYSVSREKKERFSLILESASTNQTSMYLCAAGGIQTYEQYFGPGTRLTVT.

V is TRBV11-2 and J is TRBJ1-3; tentatively, D is TRBD1 (5 bases). The CDR3 has 14 amino acids. CDR1 SGHAT and CDR2 FQNNGV come from the germline V gene. Trimming pared 4 bases from V and 2 bases from J, leaving 9 bases between. The CDR3 loop is CASSYGGTGNTIYF. The CDR3 DNA is TGTGCCAGCAGCTACGGGGGAACTGGAAACACCATATATTTT.

The rearrangement uses TRBV2 and TRBJ2-3, with D maybe TRBD2 (8 bases). The V and J ends lost 5 bases and 2 bases respectively, with 26 bases between them. This CDR3 has 19 amino acids. Germline CDR1 and CDR2: SNHLY and FYNNEI. CDR3 bases: TGTGCCAGCAGTCCCGGGACAGTGTATACTAGCGGATACACAGATACGCAGTATTTT. Its protein is CASSPGTVYTSGYTDTQYF.

There are a few counts of this clone. The chain uses TRBV7-8 and TRBJ1-2; no clear D gene. CDR3 size: 14 residues. CDR1 SGHVS and CDR2 FQNEAQ come from the germline V gene. Trimming shortened V by 1 base and J by 4 bases, and 10 bases separated the two germline ends. CDR3 sequence: CASSLGRVSYGYTF. CDR3 DNA sequence: TGTGCCAGCAGCTTAGGTCGTGTTAGCTATGGCTACACCTTC.

CDR3 sequence reads: CASSDQGRNQETQYF. The CDR3 region has the DNA TGTGCCAGCAGTGATCAGGGGAGGAACCAAGAGACCCAGTACTTC. V gene TRBV2 combines with J gene TRBJ2-5, with D perhaps TRBD1 or TRBD2 (6 bases each). This CDR3 is built from 15 residues. Looked up from germline, CDR1 is SNHLY and CDR2 is FYNNEI. V lost 3 bases and J lost 0, with 11 bases in between.

This clone was detected only once. The V gene is TRBV10-2, the J gene TRBJ2-1; the match to TRBD2 covers 13 bases. This CDR3 contains 17 residues. CDR1 is WSHSY, CDR2 SAAADI, per germline. The junction had 8 bases not matched to a gene; V was cut back by 9 bases and J by 0 bases. In nucleotides, the CDR3 is TGCGCCAGTTCCGGGACTAGCGGGACAGGCTCCTACAATGAGCAGTTCTTC. This encodes CASSGTSGTGSYNEQFF.

This rearrangement joins TRBV18 to TRBJ2-2, with 10 bases aligning to TRBD2. The CDR3 is 16 amino acids. With V trimmed by 1 base and J by 4 bases, 3 bases remained unmatched. Germline V gene sequence: CDR1 KGHSH, CDR2 LQKENI. CDR3 bases: TGTGCCAGCTCACCACAAACTAGCGGGGTCACCGGGGAGCTGTTTTTT. It yields the protein CASSPQTSGVTGELFF.

The chain joins TRBV7-9 to TRBJ1-1; D might be TRBD1 (6 bases). Germline V gives CDR1 SEHNR, CDR2 FQNEAQ (reference sequence). The CDR3 contains 14 residues. Trimming cost V 5 bases and J 2 bases, with 12 bases left between them. For the CDR3, the DNA is TGTGCCAGCAGCAGAGAACAGGGTAACACTGAAGCTTTCTTT. It is translated as CASSREQGNTEAFF. Filled out from reference TRBV7-9 and TRBJ1-1, the complete variable domain reads DTGVSQNPRHKITKRGQNVTFRCDPISEHNRLYWYRQTLGQGPEFLTYFQNEAQLEKSRLLSDRFSAERPKGSFSTLEIQRTEQGDSAMYLCASSREQGNTEAFFGQGTRLTVV.

The CDR3 DNA follows: TGTGCCAGCAGTTTGCGGGAGTTTCTCTCCTACAATGAGCAGTTCTTC. It codes for CASSLREFLSYNEQFF. The chain carries TRBV28 and TRBJ2-1, with 7 bases lining up with TRBD2. This CDR3 is 16 amino acids long. V shed 3 bases, J shed 0 bases, and the junction held 5 bases outside the gene matches. From germline, CDR1 is MDHEN and CDR2 SYDVKM.

This chain uses TRBV11-3 with TRBJ2-7; possibly TRBD1 for D (6 bases). The V gene lost 1 base and the J gene lost 0 bases, with 10 bases spanning the gap. The length of the CDR3 is 15 residues. From germline, CDR1 is SGHNT and CDR2 YENEEA. DNA of the CDR3: TGTGCCAGCAGCTTAGGAGGGACACCCTCCTACGAGCAGTACTTC. Protein sequence: CASSLGGTPSYEQYF.

Turning to this clone: Other DNA sequences in this sample translate to the same CDR3. This chain links TRBV28 with TRBJ2-6; possibly TRBD2 for D (6 bases). V gave up 5 bases and J gave up 3 bases, with 11 bases separating them. The CDR3 totals 15 residues. Germline V gene lookup returns CDR1 MDHEN and CDR2 SYDVKM. The CDR3: CASSPRGSGANVLTF. The DNA of the CDR3 is TGTGCCAGCAGTCCGCGGGGTAGTGGGGCCAACGTCCTGACTTTC.

This clone appeared once. The same CDR3 arises from other DNA sequences in this sample as well. The CDR3 region is CAISESAAQETQYF. Here the CDR3 DNA reads TGTGCCATCAGTGAGTCCGCTGCCCAAGAGACCCAGTACTTC. The rearrangement uses TRBV10-3 and TRBJ2-5; D uncertain. V shed 0 bases and J shed 1 base, with 6 bases lying between them. CDR1 and CDR2 from the germline V gene are ENHRY and SYGVKD. This CDR3 region has 14 residues.

The gene calls are TRBV7-9 and TRBJ1-6; D might be TRBD1 (5 bases). Germline-derived CDR1 and CDR2 are SEHNR and FQNEAQ (reference sequence). The CDR3 is 14 amino acids. V was cut by 3 bases and J by 6 bases, with 9 bases left in between. The chain's CDR3 is CASSFRQSNSPLHF. The DNA of the CDR3 is TGTGCCAGCAGCTTTAGACAGTCTAATTCACCCCTCCACTTT.

This chain uses TRBV27 with TRBJ2-2; the D gene could be TRBD1 or TRBD2 (7 bases each). The CDR3 length is 18 residues. The V gene's germline CDR1 is MNHEY and CDR2 SMNVEV (reference sequence). V was pared by 6 bases and J by 0 bases, with 20 bases between. The CDR3 DNA is TGTGCCAGCAGACCAGGGGGGGATATGAGGACGAACACCGGGGAGCTGTTTTTT. Protein sequence: CASRPGGDMRTNTGELFF.

The rearrangement links TRBV6-5 to TRBJ2-2; D may correspond to TRBD1 or TRBD2 (5 bases each). With 11 bases removed from V and 0 bases from J, the gap between germline ends came to 10 bases. CDR1 is MNHEY, CDR2 SVGAGI, per germline. The CDR3 is made up of 13 amino acids. CDR3 nucleotide sequence: TGTGCCGGGGGAGATACGAACACCGGGGAGCTGTTTTTT. This sequence encodes CAGGDTNTGELFF.

The genes are TRBV7-3 and TRBJ2-3, with 7 bases matching TRBD2. CDR1 is SGHTA and CDR2 is FQGTGA in the germline V gene. The CDR3 extends over 16 amino acids. J lost 1 base, V lost 5 bases, and 9 bases had no gene match. The CDR3 sequence: CASSRGSGTGTDTQYF. The CDR3 coding sequence is TGTGCCAGCAGCCGTGGGAGCGGGACTGGCACAGATACGCAGTATTTT.

This chain joins TRBV28 and TRBJ1-1, with TRBD1 matching 7 bases. The CDR3 is made up of 15 amino acids. Germline trimming cut 2 bases from V and 2 bases from J; bases unmatched to any gene: 5. CDR1 is MDHEN and CDR2 is SYDVKM in the germline V gene. The CDR3 loop reads CASSLIDRANTEAFF. CDR3 bases: TGTGCCAGCAGTTTAATCGACAGGGCCAACACTGAAGCTTTCTTT.

This chain joins TRBV25-1 and TRBJ2-7; D unclear. CDR3 length equals 13 residues. Looked up from germline, CDR1 is MGHDK and CDR2 is SYGVNS. Trimming removed 3 bases from V and 2 bases from J, with 8 bases in between. The CDR3 DNA follows: TGTGCCAGCAGTGACACCAGAGCCTACGAGCAGTACTTC. Its protein is CASSDTRAYEQYF.

The chain is built from TRBV30 and TRBJ2-3; the D gene is possibly TRBD2 (5 bases). Germline V gene lookup returns CDR1 GTSNPN and CDR2 SVGIG (reference sequence). This CDR3 spans 12 amino acids. Deletions cut 8 bases from V and 1 base from J, with 10 bases between. The CDR3 protein is CAGMRGTDTQYF. The CDR3 nucleotides read TGTGCCGGTATGAGGGGCACAGATACGCAGTATTTT.

This sequence joins TRBV5-1 and TRBJ1-2; 7 bases match TRBD1. V lost 4 bases to trimming and J lost 8 bases; unmatched junction nucleotides: 17. The CDR3 sequence is 16 residues long. Germline V lookup: CDR1 SGHRS, CDR2 YFSETQ. The CDR3 bases are TGCGCCAGCAGCCTTGGGAACAGGGGAAGTCGACGAGGCTACACCTTC. It translates to CASSLGNRGSRRGYTF.

This chain connects TRBV9 to TRBJ1-1; possible D gene TRBD1, 5 bases. The germline V gene has CDR1 SGDLS and CDR2 YYNGEE. This CDR3 contains 17 residues. Trimming left V 0 bases short and J 2 bases short, with 17 bases between. CDR3 sequence (DNA): TGTGCCAGCAGCGTAGCCCCCGGGGGACGGAGCAACACTGAAGCTTTCTTT. Encoded protein: CASSVAPGGRSNTEAFF.

This chain joins TRBV7-2 and TRBJ1-2, with 8 bases matching TRBD1. With 5 bases clipped from V and 8 bases from J, the junction kept 13 bases outside the gene matches. Germline CDR1 is SGHTA and CDR2 is FQGNSA. The CDR3 extends over 15 amino acids. The CDR3, as DNA: TGTGCCAGCAGCACCCGACAGGGGAGGGCTGGCGGCTACACCTTC. Translating it yields CASSTRQGRAGGYTF.

The chain couples TRBV28 to TRBJ2-5; tentative D call: TRBD1 (5 bases). V lost 2 bases and J lost 5, with 18 bases in between. The length of the CDR3 is 16 residues. Germline CDR1 is MDHEN and CDR2 is SYDVKM. CDR3 sequence (DNA): TGTGCCAGCAGTTTAGCTATGGGCAGGGAAGCGGAGACCCAGTACTTC. As protein: CASSLAMGREAETQYF.

This clone showed up just once. The V gene is TRBV27, the J gene TRBJ2-1, with TRBD2 identical over 14 bases. The CDR3 is 15 amino acids. V shed 5 bases, J shed 7 bases, and the junction held 4 bases outside the gene matches. The germline CDR1 and CDR2 sequences are MNHEY and SMNVEV (reference sequence). The CDR3 is CASSHGLAGGNEQFF. In nucleotides, the CDR3 is TGTGCCAGCAGTCACGGACTAGCGGGAGGTAATGAGCAGTTCTTC.

This clone showed up just a few times. The chain combines TRBV11-1 with TRBJ2-7; tentatively, D is TRBD1 or TRBD2 (6 bases each). The V gene lost 7 bases and the J gene lost 2 bases, with 18 bases spanning the gap. Germline CDR1 SGHAT, CDR2 FQDESV (reference sequence). The CDR3 runs to 15 residues. The DNA of the CDR3 is TGTGCCAGCACCCGGGGGTATGGGGGCCCCTACGAGCAGTACTTC. Translation gives CASTRGYGGPYEQYF.

The sample holds a few counts of this clone. The chain combines TRBV18 with TRBJ2-7; TRBD1 is a possible D gene (6 bases). This CDR3 is built from 14 residues. The germline gives CDR1 KGHSH, CDR2 LQKENI. V was pared by 2 bases and J by 2 bases, with 10 bases between. DNA for the CDR3: TGTGCCAGCTCACCAATGGACAGTCCCTACGAGCAGTACTTC. Its protein is CASSPMDSPYEQYF.

V gene TRBV28 combines with J gene TRBJ2-7, with D unresolved. The V gene's germline CDR1 is MDHEN and CDR2 SYDVKM. There are 14 residues in the CDR3. V was clipped by 3 bases and J by 9 bases, with 18 bases between them. CDR3 coding DNA: TGTGCCAGCAGTTTGTCCCCCTGGGTAGGCCTGCAGTACTTC. Protein: CASSLSPWVGLQYF.

As regards this clone: Other DNA sequences of this sample code for an identical CDR3. The rearrangement uses TRBV30 and TRBJ2-3; 7 nucleotides agree with TRBD2. There are 13 residues in the CDR3. From germline, CDR1 is GTSNPN and CDR2 SVGIG (reference sequence). The trim removed 4 bases at V and 2 bases at J, leaving 3 bases unmatched. In DNA, the CDR3 is TGTGCCTGGACTAGCGGTAACACAGATACGCAGTATTTT. The encoded protein is CAWTSGNTDTQYF. Combining the CDR3 with reference TRBV30 and TRBJ2-3 gives the whole variable domain SQTIHQWPATLVQPVGSPLSLECTVEGTSNPNLYWYRQAAGRGLQLLFYSVGIGQISSEVPQNLSASRPQDRQFILSSKKLLLSDSGFYLCAWTSGNTDTQYFGPGTRLTVL.